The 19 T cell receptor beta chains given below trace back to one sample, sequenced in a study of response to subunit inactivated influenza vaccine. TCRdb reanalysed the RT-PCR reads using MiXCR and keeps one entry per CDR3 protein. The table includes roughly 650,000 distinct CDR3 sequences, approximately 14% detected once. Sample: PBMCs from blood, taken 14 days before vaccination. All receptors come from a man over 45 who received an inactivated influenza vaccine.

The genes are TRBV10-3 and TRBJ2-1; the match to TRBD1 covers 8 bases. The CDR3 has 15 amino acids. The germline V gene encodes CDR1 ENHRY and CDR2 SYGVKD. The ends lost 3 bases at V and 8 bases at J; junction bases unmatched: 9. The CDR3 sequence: CAISDSGTGFDEQFF. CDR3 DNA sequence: TGTGCCATCAGTGACTCCGGGACAGGTTTCGATGAGCAGTTCTTC.

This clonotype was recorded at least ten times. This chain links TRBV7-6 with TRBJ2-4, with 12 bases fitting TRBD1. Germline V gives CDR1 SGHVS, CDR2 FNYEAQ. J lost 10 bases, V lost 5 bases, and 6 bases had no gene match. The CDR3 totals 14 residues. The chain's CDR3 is CASSPGQGAFIQYF. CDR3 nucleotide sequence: TGTGCCAGCAGCCCGGGACAGGGGGCCTTTATTCAGTACTTC. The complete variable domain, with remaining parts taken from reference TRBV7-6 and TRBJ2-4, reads GAGVSQSPRYKVTKRGQDVALRCDPISGHVSLYWYRQALGQGPEFLTYFNYEAQQDKSGLPNDRFSAERPEGSISTLTIQRTEQRDSAMYRCASSPGQGAFIQYFGAGTRLSVL.

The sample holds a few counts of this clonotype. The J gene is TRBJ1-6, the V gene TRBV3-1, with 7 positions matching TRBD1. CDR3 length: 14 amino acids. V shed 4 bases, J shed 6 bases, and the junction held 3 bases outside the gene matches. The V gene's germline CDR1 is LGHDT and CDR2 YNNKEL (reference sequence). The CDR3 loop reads CASSPGQVNSPLHF. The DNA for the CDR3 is TGTGCCAGCAGCCCAGGACAGGTTAATTCACCCCTCCACTTT.

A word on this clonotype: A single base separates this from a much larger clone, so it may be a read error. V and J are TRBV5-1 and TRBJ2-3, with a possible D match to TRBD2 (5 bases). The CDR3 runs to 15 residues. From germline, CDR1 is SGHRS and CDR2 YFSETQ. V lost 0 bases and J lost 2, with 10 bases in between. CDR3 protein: CASSLGTLNTDTQYF. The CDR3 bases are TGCGCCAGCAGCTTGGGGACTCTAAACACAGATACGCAGTATTTT.

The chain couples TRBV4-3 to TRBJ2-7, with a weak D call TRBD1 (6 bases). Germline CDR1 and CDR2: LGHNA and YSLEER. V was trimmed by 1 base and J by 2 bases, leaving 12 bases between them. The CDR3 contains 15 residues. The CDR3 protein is CASSQVTGDTYEQYF. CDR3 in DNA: TGCGCCAGCAGCCAAGTAACCGGGGACACCTACGAGCAGTACTTC.

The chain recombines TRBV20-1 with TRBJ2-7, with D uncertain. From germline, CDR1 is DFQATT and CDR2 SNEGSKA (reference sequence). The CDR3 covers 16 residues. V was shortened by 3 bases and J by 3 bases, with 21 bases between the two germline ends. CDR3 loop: CSASPKVGYLGYEQYF. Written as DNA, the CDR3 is TGCAGTGCTAGTCCGAAAGTGGGCTACTTAGGCTACGAGCAGTACTTC.

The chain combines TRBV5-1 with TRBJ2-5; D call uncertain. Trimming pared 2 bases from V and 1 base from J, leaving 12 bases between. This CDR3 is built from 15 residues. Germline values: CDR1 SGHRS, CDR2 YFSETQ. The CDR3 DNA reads TGCGCCAGCAGCTTAAACGATGGCGCCCAAGAGACCCAGTACTTC. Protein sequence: CASSLNDGAQETQYF.

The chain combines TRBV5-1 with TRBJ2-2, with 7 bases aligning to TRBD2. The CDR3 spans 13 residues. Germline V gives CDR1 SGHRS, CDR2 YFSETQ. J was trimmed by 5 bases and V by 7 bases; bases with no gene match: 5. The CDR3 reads CASLAGVTGELFF. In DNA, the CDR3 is TGCGCCAGCCTCGCGGGAGTTACCGGGGAGCTGTTTTTT.

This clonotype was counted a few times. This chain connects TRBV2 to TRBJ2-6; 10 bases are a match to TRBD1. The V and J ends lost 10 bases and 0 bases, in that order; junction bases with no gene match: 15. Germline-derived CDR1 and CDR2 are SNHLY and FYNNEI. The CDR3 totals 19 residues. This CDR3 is CATMKTAGTGVSGANVLTF. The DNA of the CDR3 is TGTGCCACTATGAAGACCGCCGGGACAGGGGTCTCTGGGGCCAACGTCCTGACTTTC.

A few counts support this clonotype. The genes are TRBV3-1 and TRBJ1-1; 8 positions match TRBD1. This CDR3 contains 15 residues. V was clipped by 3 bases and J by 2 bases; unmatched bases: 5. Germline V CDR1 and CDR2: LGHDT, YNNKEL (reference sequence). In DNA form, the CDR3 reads TGTGCCAGCAGCCATCCCGGACAGGGTAACACTGAAGCTTTCTTT. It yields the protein CASSHPGQGNTEAFF.

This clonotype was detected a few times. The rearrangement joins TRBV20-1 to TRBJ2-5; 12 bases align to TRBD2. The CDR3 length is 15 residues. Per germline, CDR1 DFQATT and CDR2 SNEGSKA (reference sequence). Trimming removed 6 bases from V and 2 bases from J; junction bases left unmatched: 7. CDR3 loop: CSATGLAGLQETQYF. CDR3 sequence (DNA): TGCAGTGCCACCGGACTAGCGGGACTTCAAGAGACCCAGTACTTC.

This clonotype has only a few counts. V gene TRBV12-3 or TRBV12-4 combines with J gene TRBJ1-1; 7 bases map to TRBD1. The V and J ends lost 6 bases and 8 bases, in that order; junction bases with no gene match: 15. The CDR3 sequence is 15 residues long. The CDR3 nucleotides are TGTGCCAGCAGAGTAACCAGGACAGGTGTTTCCGAAGCTTTCTTT. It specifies CASRVTRTGVSEAFF.

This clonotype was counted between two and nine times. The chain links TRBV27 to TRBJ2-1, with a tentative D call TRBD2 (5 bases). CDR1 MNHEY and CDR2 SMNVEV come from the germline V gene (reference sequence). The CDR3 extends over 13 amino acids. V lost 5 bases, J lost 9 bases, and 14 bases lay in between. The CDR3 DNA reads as TGTGCCAGCAGTCCCAGCGGTCTCGGTGAGCAGTTCTTC. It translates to CASSPSGLGEQFF.

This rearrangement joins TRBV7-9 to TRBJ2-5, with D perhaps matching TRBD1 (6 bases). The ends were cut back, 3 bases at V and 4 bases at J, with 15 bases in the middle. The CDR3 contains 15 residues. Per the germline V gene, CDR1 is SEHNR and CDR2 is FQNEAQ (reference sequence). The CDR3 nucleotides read TGTGCCAGCAGCTTTAACAGGGATGTAAGAGAGACCCAGTACTTC. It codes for CASSFNRDVRETQYF. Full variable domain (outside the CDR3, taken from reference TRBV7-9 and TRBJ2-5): DTGVSQNPRHKITKRGQNVTFRCDPISEHNRLYWYRQTLGQGPEFLTYFQNEAQLEKSRLLSDRFSAERPKGSFSTLEIQRTEQGDSAMYLCASSFNRDVRETQYFGPGTRLLVL.

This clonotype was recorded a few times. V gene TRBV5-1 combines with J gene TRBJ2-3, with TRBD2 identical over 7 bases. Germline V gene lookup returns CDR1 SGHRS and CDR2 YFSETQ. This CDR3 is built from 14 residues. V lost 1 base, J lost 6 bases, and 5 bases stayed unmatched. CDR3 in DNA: TGCGCCAGCAGCTTGAAGAGCGGGGTCGATACGCAGTATTTT. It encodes CASSLKSGVDTQYF.

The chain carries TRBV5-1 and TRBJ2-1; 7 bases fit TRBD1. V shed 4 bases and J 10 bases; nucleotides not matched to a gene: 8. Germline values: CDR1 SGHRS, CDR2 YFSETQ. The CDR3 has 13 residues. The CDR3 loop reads CASSRNRGSEQFF. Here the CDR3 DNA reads TGCGCCAGCAGCAGAAACAGGGGTAGCGAGCAGTTCTTC. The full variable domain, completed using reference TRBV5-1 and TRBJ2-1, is KAGVTQTPRYLIKTRGQQVTLSCSPISGHRSVSWYQQTPGQGLQFLFEYFSETQRNKGNFPGRFSGRQFSNSRSEMNVSTLELGDSALYLCASSRNRGSEQFFGPGTRLTVL.

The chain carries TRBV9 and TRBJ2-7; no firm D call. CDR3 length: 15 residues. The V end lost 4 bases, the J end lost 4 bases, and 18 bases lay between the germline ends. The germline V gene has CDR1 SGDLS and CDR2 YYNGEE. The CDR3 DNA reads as TGTGCCAGCAGCCCCTTCTTGATATCGCCTTACGAGCAGTACTTC. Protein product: CASSPFLISPYEQYF.

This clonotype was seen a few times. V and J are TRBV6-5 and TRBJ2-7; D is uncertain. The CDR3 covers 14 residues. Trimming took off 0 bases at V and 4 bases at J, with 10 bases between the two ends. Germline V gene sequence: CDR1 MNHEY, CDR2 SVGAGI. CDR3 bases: TGTGCCAGCAGTTACTCGATACCCATTTACGAGCAGTACTTC. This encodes CASSYSIPIYEQYF.

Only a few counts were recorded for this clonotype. The CDR3 DNA follows: TGTGCCAGCAGTGCTAAGACAGGTTACACAGATACGCAGTATTTT. Protein sequence: CASSAKTGYTDTQYF. V and J are TRBV25-1 and TRBJ2-3; TRBD1 is a possible D gene (6 bases). Germline values: CDR1 MGHDK, CDR2 SYGVNS. The CDR3 runs to 15 residues. V lost 4 bases and J 2 bases, leaving 13 bases between the germline ends.